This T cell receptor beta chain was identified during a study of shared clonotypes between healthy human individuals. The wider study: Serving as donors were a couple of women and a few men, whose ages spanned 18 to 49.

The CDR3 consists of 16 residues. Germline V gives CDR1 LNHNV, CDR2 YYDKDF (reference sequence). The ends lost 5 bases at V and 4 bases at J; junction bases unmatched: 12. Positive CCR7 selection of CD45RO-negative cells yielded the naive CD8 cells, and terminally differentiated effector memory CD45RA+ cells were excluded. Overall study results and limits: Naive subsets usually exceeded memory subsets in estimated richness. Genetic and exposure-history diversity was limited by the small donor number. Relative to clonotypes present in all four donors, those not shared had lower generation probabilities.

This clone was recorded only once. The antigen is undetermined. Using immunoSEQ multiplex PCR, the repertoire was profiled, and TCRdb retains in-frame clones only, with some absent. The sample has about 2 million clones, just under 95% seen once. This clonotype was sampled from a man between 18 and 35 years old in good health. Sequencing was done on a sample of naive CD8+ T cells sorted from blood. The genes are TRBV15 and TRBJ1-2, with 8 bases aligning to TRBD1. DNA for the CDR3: TGTGCCACCAGCGGAGGACAGGGCTGGTTCGTCTATGGCTACACCTTC. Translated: CATSGGQGWFVYGYTF.